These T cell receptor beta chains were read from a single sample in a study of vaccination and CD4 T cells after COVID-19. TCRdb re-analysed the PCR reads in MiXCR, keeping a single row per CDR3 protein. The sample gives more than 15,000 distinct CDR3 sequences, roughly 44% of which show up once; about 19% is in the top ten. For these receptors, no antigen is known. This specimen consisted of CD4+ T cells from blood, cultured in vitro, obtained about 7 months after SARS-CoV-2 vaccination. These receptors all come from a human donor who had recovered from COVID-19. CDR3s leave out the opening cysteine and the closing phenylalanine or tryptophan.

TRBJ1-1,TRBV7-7,ASSFELNTEAF
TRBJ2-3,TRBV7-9,ASGLGQGGADTQY
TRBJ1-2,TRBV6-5,ASSYSFRKISSYGYT
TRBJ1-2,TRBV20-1,SAGDRDTNYGYT
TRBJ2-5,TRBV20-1,SAMETSGGSGETQY
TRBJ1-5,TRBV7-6,ASSLPFQPQH
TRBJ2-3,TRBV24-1,ATSDLPDPSGTQY
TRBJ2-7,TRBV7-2,ASSPSYEQY
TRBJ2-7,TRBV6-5,ASSYRTAAVDEQY
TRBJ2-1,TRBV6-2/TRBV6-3,ASTTQSRENEQF
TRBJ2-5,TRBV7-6,ASSAKAGGQETQY
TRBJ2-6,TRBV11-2,ASTWGVPPGANVLT
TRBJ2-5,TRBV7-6,ASSLLTGPQETQY
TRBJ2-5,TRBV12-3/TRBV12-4,ASSLRRGGEETQY
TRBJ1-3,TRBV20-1,SARESGGNTIY
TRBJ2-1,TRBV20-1,SAKGRENEQF
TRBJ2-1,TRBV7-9,ASSPPNRVAGTYNEQF
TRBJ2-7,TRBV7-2,ASSLSLAGAGEQY
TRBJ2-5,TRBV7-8,ASSPGPGVQETQY
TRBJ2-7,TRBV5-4,ASSLGQDSYEQY
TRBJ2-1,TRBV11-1,ASSSQGAGYNEQF
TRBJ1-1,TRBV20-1,SATSDMNTEAF
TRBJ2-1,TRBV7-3,ASSFQGGSGSGEQF
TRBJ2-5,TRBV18,ASSPSGRKTQY
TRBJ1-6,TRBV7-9,ASSPDGSRGSPLH
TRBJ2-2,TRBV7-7,ASSLAAATGELF
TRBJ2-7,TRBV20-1,SAPLAGGAYEQY
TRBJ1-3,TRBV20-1,SATQGALNTIY
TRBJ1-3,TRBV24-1,ATSLAGSGNTIY
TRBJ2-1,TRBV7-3,ASSLGGLAGSYNEQF
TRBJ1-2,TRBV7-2,ASSIDAPRRGYT
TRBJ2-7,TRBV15,ATSREPLIGATYEQY
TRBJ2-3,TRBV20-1,SARLAGGPGDTQY
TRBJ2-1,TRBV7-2,ASSFIAGLVNNEQF
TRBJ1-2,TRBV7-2,ASSLATIPYGYT
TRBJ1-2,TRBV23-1,ATPRDRYT